One T cell receptor (beta chain) is described in this entry. Its binding antigen is unknown. Base quality data are lacking; no much larger clone is found one base away. The entry originates in a study of blood T cells in healthy people across ages (dated by TCRdb to 2013 to 2016). The study in broad terms: In model experiments, roughly one uniquely barcoded TCR beta cDNA molecule per two T cells was captured by template switching. The donors were divided into four age groups: young (average approximately 17 years), middle-aged (roughly 40), aged (around 67) and long-lived (about 84). Age-related changes in TCR beta repertoire diversity were measured in the study by deep sequencing normalized with unique cDNA molecular identifiers. For two donors (one aged 18 to 30 and one aged 80 or older), the study analyzed two additional independent replicas of 1 million unique cDNA reads from the same blood draw. Donors of different ages were randomly distributed across sequencing lanes to avoid experimental bias.

Donors were 30 to 45 systemically healthy Caucasian individuals from Russia aged roughly 6 to 90 years. Each donor gave ten milliliters of peripheral blood, drawn into EDTA-treated Vacutainer tubes. Ficoll-Paque density-gradient centrifugation was used to isolate PBMCs, with at least 6.5 million per sample. Trizol reagent was used to extract total RNA from PBMCs, with at least 6 micrograms per sample. Naive CD45RAhigh/CD27high T cell percentages were measured by flow cytometry on a PBMC aliquot from every donor. On the study overall, not on this receptor specifically: Compared with the aged group, more naive CD4+ T cells, fewer expanded clones and increased TCR diversity were shown by the long-lived group, suggesting age selection. Observed TCR beta diversity per million T cells fell roughly linearly with age, and a significant reduction was already apparent by age about 36. Donor CMV infection status was unknown, potentially confounding age-related changes in expanded clonotypes. Bulk unsorted PBMC profiling prevented conclusive comparison of naive and antigen-experienced compartments. Estimates of total diversity based on one million sequenced T cells were regarded as lower bounds and as underestimates. The percentage of naive T cells measured by flow cytometry correlated strongly with observed TCR beta diversity.

To prepare the library, 5' RACE was applied. Sequencing was carried out with an Illumina HiSeq 2500. A second about 7 to 12 cycle PCR used a sample-barcoded 5' primer and a J-beta primer mix. A unique molecular identifier was introduced onto each TCR beta cDNA molecule by a template-switch 5' adaptor carrying 12 random nucleotides. Each sample yielded at least 2.5 million CDR3-containing paired-end reads. The Mint cDNA synthesis kit, primed by a TRBC-specific oligonucleotide, was used to synthesize first-strand cDNA from all RNA. Following uracil-DNA glycosylase treatment, all cDNA underwent a first 18-cycle PCR with the universal primers M1SS and BC2_uni_R. The original pipeline was this. For normalization, 1 million high-quality reads were randomly selected from each sample, with every read carrying a distinct molecular identifier. Instead of being binned into consensus sequences, reads with shared molecular identifiers were discarded. MiTCR, set to a Q25 quality threshold and the strictest error-elimination algorithm, was used for CDR3 identification, clonotype clustering and error correction. Lower-bound total TCR beta diversity was estimated with a nonparametric unseen species model using Euler transformation. Using fastp trimming at Q25 and MiXCR clonotype assembly, TCRdb reanalyzed the public sequencing data and kept in-frame beta chains. Rows with a matching CDR3 protein are joined into one entry that keeps the most common DNA and genes. TCRdb, not the authors, supplied the V and J calls. Across this sample there are 2 million or so distinct CDR3 sequences, with about 50% seen only once. Together, the top ten hold roughly 2% of the sample.

This clonotype was obtained from a middle-aged woman in good health. The source material was blood.

The CDR3 region reads CASSFGDTDTQYF. The DNA reads as follows: TGTGCCAGCAGCTTCGGGGACACAGATACGCAGTATTTT. The chain employs TRBV7-2 and TRBJ2-3; a weak D assignment points to TRBD2 (5 bases agree). Deletion took 3 bases off V and 2 bases off J, with a span of 6 bases between the germline ends. The germline V gene gives CDR1 as SGHTA and CDR2 as FQGNSA. The CDR3, cysteine through phenylalanine, is 13 amino acids long. Here the CDR3 DNA is all that survives: 39 bases in frame from base 1.